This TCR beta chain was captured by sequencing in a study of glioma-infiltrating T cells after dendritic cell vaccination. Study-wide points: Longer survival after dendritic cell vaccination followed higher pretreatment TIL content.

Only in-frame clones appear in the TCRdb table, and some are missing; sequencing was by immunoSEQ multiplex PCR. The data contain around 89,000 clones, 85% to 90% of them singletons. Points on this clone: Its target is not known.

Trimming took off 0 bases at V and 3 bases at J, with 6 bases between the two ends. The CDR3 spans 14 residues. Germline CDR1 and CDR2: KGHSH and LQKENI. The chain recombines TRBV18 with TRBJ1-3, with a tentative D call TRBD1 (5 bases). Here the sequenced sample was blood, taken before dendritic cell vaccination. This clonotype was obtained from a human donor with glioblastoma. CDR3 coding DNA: TGTGCCAGCTCACCACCAGGGGTTGGAAACACCATATATTTT. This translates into CASSPPGVGNTIYF.